The present TCR beta chain was sequenced within a study of CXCR3-negative and CXCR3-positive naive CD8 T cells. The authors gated naive CD8+ T cells as CD45RO-CCR7+CD27+CD95-. The CDR3 has 12 amino acids. Germline CDR1 is SQVTM and CDR2 is ANQGSEA. Study-wide findings and caveats: CXCR3-expressing naive cells carried TRB CDR3s more hydrophobic than those of CXCR3-negative naive cells. Researchers reported similar TRBV-TRBJ usage in naive CXCR3-negative and CXCR3-positive cells, though memory differed. It was found that naive subsets had comparable surface CD5, and TCR strength was inferred from TRB CDR3 properties. Both naive subsets had comparably high diversity; memory CD8+ cells much lower.

As concerns this clonotype: The antigen remains undetermined.

The authors prepared UMI-labeled TRB cDNA libraries by 5' RACE. TCRdb re-called the 5' RACE reads and gives one entry per CDR3 protein, without DNA. The sample has around 95,000 distinct CDR3 sequences. The source is a human donor in good health. Some clones in this sample may be carry-over from other donors' samples. The material sequenced was naive CXCR3+ CD8+ T cells from blood. The sample's subset: CD45RO-CCR7+CD27+CD95- naive CD8+ T cells expressing CXCR3 (TNR3+). The chain joins TRBV29-1 to TRBJ2-1. The CDR3 sequence is CSVDRTYNEQFF.